The sequence of this TCR beta chain was determined in a study of CD4+ T cells in melanoma. Assay: immunoSEQ multiplex PCR; the TCRdb copy retains only in-frame clones and omits some. The sample yields more than 90,000 clones, 80% to 95% seen once. Comment on this clone: Its antigen is as yet unknown.

Germline lookup yields CDR1 SGHVS and CDR2 FNYEAQ. The CDR3 sequence is 12 residues long. Trimming left V 4 bases short and J 4 bases short, with 4 bases between. General observations from the study: A reported correlation linked neoantigen-specific CD4+ T cells to CD8+, macrophage and B cell function.

The chain carries TRBV7-6 and TRBJ1-4; D gene ambiguous. This receptor was obtained from a human donor with melanoma. The sequenced sample consisted of peripheral blood. CDR3: CASSSFNEKLFF. For the CDR3, the DNA is TGTGCCAGCAGCTCCTTTAATGAAAAACTGTTTTTT. The full variable domain, with the rest looked up from reference TRBV7-6 and TRBJ1-4, is GAGVSQSPRYKVTKRGQDVALRCDPISGHVSLYWYRQALGQGPEFLTYFNYEAQQDKSGLPNDRFSAERPEGSISTLTIQRTEQRDSAMYRCASSSFNEKLFFGSGTQLSVL.